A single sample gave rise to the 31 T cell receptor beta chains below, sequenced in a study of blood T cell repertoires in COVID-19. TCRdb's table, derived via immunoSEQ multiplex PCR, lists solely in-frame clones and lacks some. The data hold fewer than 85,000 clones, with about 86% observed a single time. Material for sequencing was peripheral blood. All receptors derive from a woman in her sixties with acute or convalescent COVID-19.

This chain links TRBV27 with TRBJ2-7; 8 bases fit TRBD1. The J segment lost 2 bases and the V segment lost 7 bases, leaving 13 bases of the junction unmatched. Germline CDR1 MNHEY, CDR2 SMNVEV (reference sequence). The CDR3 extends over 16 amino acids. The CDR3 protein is CASKLYQGAGTYEQYF. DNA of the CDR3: TGTGCCAGCAAATTGTATCAGGGGGCGGGGACCTACGAGCAGTACTTC.

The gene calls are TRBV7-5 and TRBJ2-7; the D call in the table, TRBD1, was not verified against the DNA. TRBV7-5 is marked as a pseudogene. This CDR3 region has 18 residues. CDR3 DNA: TGTGCCAGATCACGATACCCGATCCGGGACAGAAGGTCGGGGGAGCAGTACTTC. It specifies CARSRYPIRDRRSGEQYF.

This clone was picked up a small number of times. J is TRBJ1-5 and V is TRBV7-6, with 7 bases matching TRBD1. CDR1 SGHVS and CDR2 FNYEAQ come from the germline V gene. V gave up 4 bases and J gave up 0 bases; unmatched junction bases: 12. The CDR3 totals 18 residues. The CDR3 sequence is CASSSIPSTGYSNQPQHF. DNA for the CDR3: TGTGCCAGCAGCTCGATTCCCTCGACAGGGTATAGCAATCAGCCCCAGCATTTT.

The CDR3 loop is CASSPLGAGTASYEQYF. DNA of the CDR3: TGCGCCAGCAGTCCATTAGGGGCCGGGACAGCCTCCTACGAGCAGTACTTC. The chain has TRBV10-2 and TRBJ2-7, with 7 bases aligning to TRBD1. The CDR3 runs to 17 residues. Germline V gene data show CDR1 as WSHSY and CDR2 as SAAADI. Trimming took 5 bases from V and 0 from J; bases not matched to a gene: 13.

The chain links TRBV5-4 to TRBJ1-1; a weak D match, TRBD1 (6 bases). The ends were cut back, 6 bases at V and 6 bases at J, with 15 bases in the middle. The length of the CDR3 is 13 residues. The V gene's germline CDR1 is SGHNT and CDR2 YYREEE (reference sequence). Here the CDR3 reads CASTSRGWAEAFF. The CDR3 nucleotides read TGTGCCAGCACCTCTAGGGGGTGGGCTGAAGCTTTCTTT.

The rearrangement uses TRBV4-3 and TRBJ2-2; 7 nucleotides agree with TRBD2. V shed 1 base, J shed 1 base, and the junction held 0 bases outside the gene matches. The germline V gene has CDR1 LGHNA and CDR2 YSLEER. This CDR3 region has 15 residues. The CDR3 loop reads CASSQASGNTGELFF. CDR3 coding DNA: TGCGCCAGCAGCCAAGCTAGCGGGAACACCGGGGAGCTGTTTTTT.

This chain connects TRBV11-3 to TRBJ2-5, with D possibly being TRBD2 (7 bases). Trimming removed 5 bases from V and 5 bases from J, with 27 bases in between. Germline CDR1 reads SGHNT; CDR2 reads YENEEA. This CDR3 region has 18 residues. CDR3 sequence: CASSPREASGTLQETQYF. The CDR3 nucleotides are TGTGCCAGCAGCCCCAGGGAGGCCAGCGGGACACTCCAGGAGACCCAGTACTTC. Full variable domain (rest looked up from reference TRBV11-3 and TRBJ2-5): EAGVVQSPRYKIIEKKQPVAFWCNPISGHNTLYWYLQNLGQGPELLIRYENEEAVDDSQLPKDRFSAERLKGVDSTLKIQPAELGDSAVYLCASSPREASGTLQETQYFGPGTRLLVL.

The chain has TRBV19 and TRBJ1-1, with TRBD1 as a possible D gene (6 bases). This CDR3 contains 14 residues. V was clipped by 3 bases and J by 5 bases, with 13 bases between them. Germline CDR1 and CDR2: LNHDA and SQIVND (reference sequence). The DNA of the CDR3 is TGTGCCAGTAGTATGGGACACAAGGGAACTGAAGCTTTCTTT. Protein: CASSMGHKGTEAFF.

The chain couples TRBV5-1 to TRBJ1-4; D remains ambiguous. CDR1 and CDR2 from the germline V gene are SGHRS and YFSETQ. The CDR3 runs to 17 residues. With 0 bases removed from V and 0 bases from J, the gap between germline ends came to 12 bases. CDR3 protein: CASSLGLRAATNEKLFF. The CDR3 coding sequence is TGCGCCAGCAGCTTGGGTTTGAGAGCGGCAACTAATGAAAAACTGTTTTTT.

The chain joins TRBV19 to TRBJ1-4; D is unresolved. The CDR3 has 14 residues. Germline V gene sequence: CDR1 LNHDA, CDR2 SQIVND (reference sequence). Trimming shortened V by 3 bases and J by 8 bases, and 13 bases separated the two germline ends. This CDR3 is CASSIRAGGEKLFF. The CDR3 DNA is TGTGCCAGTAGTATTCGGGCAGGAGGAGAAAAACTGTTTTTT.

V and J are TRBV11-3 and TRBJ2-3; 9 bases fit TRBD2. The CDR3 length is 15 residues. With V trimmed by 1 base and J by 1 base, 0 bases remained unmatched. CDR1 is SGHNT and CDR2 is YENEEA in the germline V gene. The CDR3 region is CASSLGTSGTDTQYF. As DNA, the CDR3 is TGTGCCAGCAGCTTAGGGACTAGCGGCACAGATACGCAGTATTTT.

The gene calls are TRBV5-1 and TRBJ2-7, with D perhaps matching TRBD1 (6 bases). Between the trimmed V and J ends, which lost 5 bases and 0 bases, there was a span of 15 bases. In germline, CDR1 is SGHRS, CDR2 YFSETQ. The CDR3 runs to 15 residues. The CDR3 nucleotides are TGCGCCAGCAGAGAGGACAGTCAAGTCTCCTACGAGCAGTACTTC. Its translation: CASREDSQVSYEQYF.

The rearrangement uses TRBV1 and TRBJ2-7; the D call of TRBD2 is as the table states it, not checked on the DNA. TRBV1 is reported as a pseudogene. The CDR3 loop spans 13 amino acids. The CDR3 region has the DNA TGCACCAGTTTGAGACTTCCCTTTTACGAGCAGTACTTC. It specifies CTSLRLPFYEQYF.

The CDR3 nucleotides read TGTGCCAGCAGTTTAATGGCGGGGACTAGCACAGATACGCAGTATTTT. It encodes CASSLMAGTSTDTQYF. This sequence joins TRBV27 and TRBJ2-3; the D gene is possibly TRBD2 (6 bases). Germline V gene sequence: CDR1 MNHEY, CDR2 SMNVEV (reference sequence). The CDR3 has 16 residues. V was pared by 2 bases and J by 0 bases, with 12 bases between.

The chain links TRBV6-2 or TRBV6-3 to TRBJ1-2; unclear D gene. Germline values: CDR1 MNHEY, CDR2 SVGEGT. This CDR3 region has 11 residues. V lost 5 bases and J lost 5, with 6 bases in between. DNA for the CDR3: TGTGCCAGCAGTCTTAATTATGGCTACACCTTC. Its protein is CASSLNYGYTF.

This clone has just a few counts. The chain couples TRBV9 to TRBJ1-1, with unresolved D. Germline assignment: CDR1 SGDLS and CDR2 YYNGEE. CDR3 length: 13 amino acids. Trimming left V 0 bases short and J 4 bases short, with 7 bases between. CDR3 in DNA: TGTGCCAGCAGCGTAGCACTGAGCACTGAAGCTTTCTTT. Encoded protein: CASSVALSTEAFF.

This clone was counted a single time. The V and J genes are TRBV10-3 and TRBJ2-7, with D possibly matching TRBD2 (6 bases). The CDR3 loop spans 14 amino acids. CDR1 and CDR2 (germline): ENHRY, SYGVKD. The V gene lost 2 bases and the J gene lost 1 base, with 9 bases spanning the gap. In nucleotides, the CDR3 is TGTGCCATCAGTGAGGGGACTTCTTCCTACGAGCAGTACTTC. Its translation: CAISEGTSSYEQYF.

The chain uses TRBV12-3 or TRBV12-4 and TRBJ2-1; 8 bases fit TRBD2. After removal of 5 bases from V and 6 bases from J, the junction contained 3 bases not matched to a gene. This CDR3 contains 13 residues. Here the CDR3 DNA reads TGTGCCAGCAGTCCTGGGACTAGCAATGAGCAGTTCTTC. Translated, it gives CASSPGTSNEQFF.

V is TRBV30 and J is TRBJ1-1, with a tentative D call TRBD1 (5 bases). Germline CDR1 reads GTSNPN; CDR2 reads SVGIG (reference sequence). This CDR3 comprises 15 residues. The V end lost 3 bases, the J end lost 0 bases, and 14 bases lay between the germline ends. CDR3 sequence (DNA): TGTGCCTGGAGGCGCAGGGAGGATCTGAACACTGAAGCTTTCTTT. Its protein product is CAWRRREDLNTEAFF.

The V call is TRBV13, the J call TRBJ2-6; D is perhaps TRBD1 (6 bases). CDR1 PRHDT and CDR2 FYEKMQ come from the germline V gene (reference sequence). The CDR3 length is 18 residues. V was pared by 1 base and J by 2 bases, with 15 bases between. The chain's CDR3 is CASSLVAGVSTGANVLTF. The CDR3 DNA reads TGTGCCAGCAGCTTAGTTGCAGGGGTTAGTACTGGGGCCAACGTCCTGACTTTC.

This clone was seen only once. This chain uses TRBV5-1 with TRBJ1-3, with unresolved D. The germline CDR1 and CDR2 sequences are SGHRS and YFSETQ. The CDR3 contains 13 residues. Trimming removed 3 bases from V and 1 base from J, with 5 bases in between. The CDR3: CASSSVSGNTIYF. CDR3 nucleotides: TGCGCCAGCAGCTCCGTATCTGGAAACACCATATATTTT.

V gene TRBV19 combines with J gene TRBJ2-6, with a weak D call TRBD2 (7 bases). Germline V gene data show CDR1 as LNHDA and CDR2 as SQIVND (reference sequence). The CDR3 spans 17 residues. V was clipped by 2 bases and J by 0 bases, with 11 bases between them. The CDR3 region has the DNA TGTGCCAGTAGTATAACAGGGAGGGACTCTGGGGCCAACGTCCTGACTTTC. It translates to CASSITGRDSGANVLTF.

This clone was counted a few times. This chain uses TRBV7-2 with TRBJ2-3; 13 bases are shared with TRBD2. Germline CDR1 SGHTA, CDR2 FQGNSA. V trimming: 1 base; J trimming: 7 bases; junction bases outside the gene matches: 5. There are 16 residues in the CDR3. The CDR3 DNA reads TGTGCCAGCAGCTTAGGACTAGCGGGGGGTGCCCATACGCAGTATTTT. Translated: CASSLGLAGGAHTQYF.

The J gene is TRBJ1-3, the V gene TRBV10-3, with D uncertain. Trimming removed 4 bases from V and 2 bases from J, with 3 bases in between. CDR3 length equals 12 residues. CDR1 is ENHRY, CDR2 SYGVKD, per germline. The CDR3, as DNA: TGTGCCATCAGTGCCGCTGGAAACACCATATATTTT. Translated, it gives CAISAAGNTIYF.

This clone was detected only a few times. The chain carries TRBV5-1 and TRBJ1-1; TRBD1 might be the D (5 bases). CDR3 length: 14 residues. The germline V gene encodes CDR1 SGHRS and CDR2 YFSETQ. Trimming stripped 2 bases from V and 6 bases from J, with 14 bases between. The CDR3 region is CASSFGGPHAEAFF. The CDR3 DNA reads TGCGCCAGCAGCTTCGGGGGACCGCACGCTGAAGCTTTCTTT. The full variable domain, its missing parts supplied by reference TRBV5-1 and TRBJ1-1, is KAGVTQTPRYLIKTRGQQVTLSCSPISGHRSVSWYQQTPGQGLQFLFEYFSETQRNKGNFPGRFSGRQFSNSRSEMNVSTLELGDSALYLCASSFGGPHAEAFFGQGTRLTVV.

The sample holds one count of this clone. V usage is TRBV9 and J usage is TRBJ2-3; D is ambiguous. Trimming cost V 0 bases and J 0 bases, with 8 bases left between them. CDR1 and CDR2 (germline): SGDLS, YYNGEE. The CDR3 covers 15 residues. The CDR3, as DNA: TGTGCCAGCAGCGTAGGGCAGTTTAGCACAGATACGCAGTATTTT. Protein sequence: CASSVGQFSTDTQYF.

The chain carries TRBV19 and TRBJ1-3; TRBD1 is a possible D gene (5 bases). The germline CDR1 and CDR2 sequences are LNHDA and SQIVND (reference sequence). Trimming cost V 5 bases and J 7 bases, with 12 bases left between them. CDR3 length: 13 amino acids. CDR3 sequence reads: CASSLTGVNTIYF. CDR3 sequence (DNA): TGTGCCAGTAGTCTAACAGGTGTCAACACCATATATTTT.

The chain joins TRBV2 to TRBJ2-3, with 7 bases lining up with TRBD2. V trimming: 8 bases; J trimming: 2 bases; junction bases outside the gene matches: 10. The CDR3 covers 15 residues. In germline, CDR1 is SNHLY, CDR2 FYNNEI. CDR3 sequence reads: CASLSLAELTDTQYF. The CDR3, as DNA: TGTGCCAGCCTCTCCCTAGCGGAGCTCACAGATACGCAGTATTTT.

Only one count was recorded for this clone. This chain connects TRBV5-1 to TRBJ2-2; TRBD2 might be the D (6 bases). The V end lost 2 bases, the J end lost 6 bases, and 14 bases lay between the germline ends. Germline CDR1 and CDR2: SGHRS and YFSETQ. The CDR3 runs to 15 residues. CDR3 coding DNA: TGCGCCAGCAGCTTTGGTGGAGGAGGGTCCGGGGAGCTGTTTTTT. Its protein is CASSFGGGGSGELFF.

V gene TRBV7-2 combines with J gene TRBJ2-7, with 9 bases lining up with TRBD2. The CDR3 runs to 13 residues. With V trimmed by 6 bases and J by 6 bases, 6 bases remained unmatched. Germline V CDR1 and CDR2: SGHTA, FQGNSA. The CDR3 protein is CASRGGGASEQYF. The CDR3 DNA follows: TGTGCCAGCAGGGGCGGGGGGGCATCCGAGCAGTACTTC.

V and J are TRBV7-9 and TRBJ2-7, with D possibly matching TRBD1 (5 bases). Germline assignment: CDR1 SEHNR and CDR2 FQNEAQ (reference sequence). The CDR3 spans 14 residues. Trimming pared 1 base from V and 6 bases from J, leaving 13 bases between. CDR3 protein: CASSLGQGVSEQYF. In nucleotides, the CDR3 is TGTGCCAGCAGCTTAGGGCAGGGCGTCAGCGAGCAGTACTTC.